One and the same sample provided the 23 T cell receptor beta chains below, sequenced in a study of shared clonotypes between healthy human individuals. Profiled with immunoSEQ multiplex PCR; TCRdb holds only in-frame clones, not every one. Of about 2.2 million clones in the sample, more than 85% are singletons; the top ten hold approximately 1.7%. The naive CD8 subset, CD45RO-negative cells positively selected for CCR7, excluded terminally differentiated effector memory CD45RA+ cells. The sample consisted of naive CD8+ T cells from PBMCs. These receptors were taken from a man between 18 and 29 years old in good health. Some clones in this sample may be carry-over from other donors' samples.

This chain links TRBV7-3 with TRBJ2-7; D is uncertain. With 4 bases removed from V and 3 bases from J, the gap between germline ends came to 10 bases. Germline lookup yields CDR1 SGHTA and CDR2 FQGTGA. The CDR3 sequence is 13 residues long. The CDR3 spells CASSSSPGYEQYF. The CDR3 nucleotides are TGTGCCAGCAGCTCCAGCCCGGGCTACGAGCAGTACTTC.

Remarks on this clone: Other DNA sequences from this sample encode an identical CDR3 as well. CDR3: CASSLGGINYGYTF. The CDR3 nucleotides are TGTGCCAGCAGTTTAGGAGGGATTAACTATGGCTACACCTTC. The V call is TRBV27, the J call TRBJ1-2; D uncertain. V was pared by 2 bases and J by 1 base, with 8 bases between. The germline CDR1 and CDR2 sequences are MNHEY and SMNVEV (reference sequence). CDR3 length: 14 amino acids.

V is TRBV29-1 and J is TRBJ1-2, with D possibly being TRBD1 (5 bases). Per the germline V gene, CDR1 is SQVTM and CDR2 is ANQGSEA. With 3 bases removed from V and 8 bases from J, the gap between germline ends came to 10 bases. This CDR3 region has 11 residues. CDR3 nucleotides: TGCAGCGTTGATCCGGGGACGGGCTACACCTTC. It yields the protein CSVDPGTGYTF.

This chain connects TRBV9 to TRBJ1-2; TRBD1 matches at 7 bases. The CDR3 covers 15 residues. J lost 4 bases, V lost 3 bases, and 9 bases had no gene match. CDR1 SGDLS and CDR2 YYNGEE come from the germline V gene. CDR3 region: CASSARQGGGYGYTF. In DNA form, the CDR3 reads TGTGCCAGCAGCGCGCGACAGGGTGGGGGCTATGGCTACACCTTC.

V gene TRBV30 combines with J gene TRBJ2-4; TRBD1 might be the D (6 bases). V lost 1 base and J 2 bases, leaving 15 bases between the germline ends. The CDR3 is made up of 16 amino acids. The germline gives CDR1 GTSNPN, CDR2 SVGIG (reference sequence). The CDR3 here is CAWSGGFDRPKNIQYF. The CDR3 bases are TGTGCCTGGAGTGGGGGATTTGACAGGCCCAAAAACATTCAGTACTTC.

The rearrangement joins TRBV6-1 to TRBJ2-7; 9 bases match TRBD1. The CDR3 contains 13 residues. Germline V lookup: CDR1 MNHNS, CDR2 SASEGT. The junction had 8 bases not matched to a gene; V was cut back by 11 bases and J by 3 bases. The CDR3 coding sequence is TGTGCCTGCGTACGGGACAGGGTCTACGAGCAGTACTTC. Translating gives CACVRDRVYEQYF.

V is TRBV28 and J is TRBJ2-7; D could derive from TRBD1 or TRBD2 (5 bases each). Germline V gene data show CDR1 as MDHEN and CDR2 as SYDVKM. V lost 5 bases and J 2 bases, leaving 13 bases between the germline ends. This CDR3 spans 14 amino acids. CDR3 sequence: CASSTGLLAYEQYF. The DNA of the CDR3 is TGTGCCAGCAGTACGGGGCTACTAGCCTACGAGCAGTACTTC. Looking up the rest from reference TRBV28 and TRBJ2-7 gives the full variable domain: DVKVTQSSRYLVKRTGEKVFLECVQDMDHENMFWYRQDPGLGLRLIYFSYDVKMKEKGDIPEGYSVSREKKERFSLILESASTNQTSMYLCASSTGLLAYEQYFGPGTRLTVT.

CDR3 sequence reads: CASTNSPGLNGNTIYF. DNA of the CDR3: TGTGCCAGCACGAATAGCCCGGGACTTAATGGAAACACCATATATTTT. The genes are TRBV6-6 and TRBJ1-3; D might be TRBD1 (5 bases). The V and J ends lost 7 bases and 3 bases respectively, with 19 bases between them. Germline-derived CDR1 and CDR2 are MNHNY and SVGAGI (reference sequence). CDR3 length: 16 amino acids.

The chain links TRBV21-1 to TRBJ1-1. TRBV21-1 is a pseudogene segment. The CDR3 runs to 16 residues. CDR3 in amino acids: CATNPNGTVSDTEAFF. DNA of the CDR3: TGTGCCACTAACCCAAACGGGACGGTTTCAGACACTGAAGCTTTCTTT.

This clone was detected only once. The chain employs TRBV4-1 and TRBJ2-7; 11 bases fit TRBD2. J lost 4 bases, V lost 4 bases, and 9 bases had no gene match. CDR1 MGHRA and CDR2 YSYEKL come from the germline V gene. There are 16 residues in the CDR3. The CDR3 DNA reads TGCGCCAGCAGCCTCGTTAGCGGGAGGGCGGGGTACGAGCAGTACTTC. This codes for CASSLVSGRAGYEQYF.

This rearrangement joins TRBV19 to TRBJ2-4; D ambiguous. The CDR3 consists of 13 residues. Germline CDR1 LNHDA, CDR2 SQIVND (reference sequence). V dropped 0 bases and J dropped 9 bases, with 9 bases sitting between them. The CDR3 DNA sequence: TGTGCCAGTAGTATAGATAGTGTGGGCATTCAGTACTTC. Amino acid sequence: CASSIDSVGIQYF.

This chain joins TRBV19 and TRBJ2-1; 10 nucleotides line up with TRBD2. With 3 bases clipped from V and 0 bases from J, the junction kept 8 bases outside the gene matches. Germline CDR1 and CDR2: LNHDA and SQIVND (reference sequence). This CDR3 has 18 residues. In DNA, the CDR3 is TGTGCCAGTAGTATTACGGGACTAGCGCCCAGCTCCTACAATGAGCAGTTCTTC. Protein product: CASSITGLAPSSYNEQFF.

The chain carries TRBV7-9 and TRBJ1-2; TRBD1 is a possible D gene (5 bases). This CDR3 has 15 residues. V lost 1 base, J lost 2 bases, and 11 bases lay in between. CDR1 is SEHNR and CDR2 is FQNEAQ in the germline V gene (reference sequence). The CDR3 spells CASSLVTRANYGYTF. The CDR3 DNA reads TGTGCCAGCAGCTTAGTGACCAGGGCCAACTATGGCTACACCTTC.

The V gene is TRBV13, the J gene TRBJ2-5; D possibly corresponds to TRBD2 (6 bases). The CDR3 runs 15 residues. The germline V gene has CDR1 PRHDT and CDR2 FYEKMQ (reference sequence). Trimming removed 7 bases at V and 0 bases at J, with 15 bases between. The CDR3 is CASTTFWDYQETQYF. The CDR3 nucleotides are TGTGCCAGCACGACGTTTTGGGACTACCAAGAGACCCAGTACTTC. Variable domain in full (rest from reference TRBV13 and TRBJ2-5): AAGVIQSPRHLIKEKRETATLKCYPIPRHDTVYWYQQGPGQDPQFLISFYEKMQSDKGSIPDRFSAQQFSDYHSELNMSSLELGDSALYFCASTTFWDYQETQYFGPGTRLLVL.

This chain links TRBV27 with TRBJ2-1; D call uncertain. V was clipped by 0 bases and J by 9 bases, with 12 bases between them. The CDR3 consists of 14 residues. The germline V gene encodes CDR1 MNHEY and CDR2 SMNVEV (reference sequence). This CDR3 reads CASSLSPYNGEQFF. The CDR3 DNA is TGTGCCAGCAGTTTATCCCCATACAACGGTGAGCAGTTCTTC.

With respect to this clone: The identical CDR3 is also encoded by other nucleotide sequences in the sample. This chain connects TRBV9 to TRBJ2-1; D tentatively reads TRBD1 or TRBD2 (5 bases each). CDR1 and CDR2 from the germline V gene are SGDLS and YYNGEE. There are 12 residues in the CDR3. With 0 bases removed from V and 8 bases from J, the gap between germline ends came to 6 bases. This CDR3 reads CASSVGDDEQFF. As DNA, the CDR3 is TGTGCCAGCAGCGTAGGGGACGATGAGCAGTTCTTC.

The chain uses TRBV7-9 and TRBJ1-1; D may be TRBD1 (6 bases). Trimming removed 6 bases at V and 4 bases at J, with 15 bases between. CDR1 SEHNR and CDR2 FQNEAQ come from the germline V gene (reference sequence). The CDR3 runs 14 residues. The CDR3 DNA reads TGTGCCAGCAGAGAACAGGGTTCTGCCACTGAAGCTTTCTTT. It specifies CASREQGSATEAFF.

This clone was seen only once. The chain has TRBV6-5 and TRBJ2-7; weak D call: TRBD1 (7 bases). Germline CDR1 is MNHEY and CDR2 is SVGAGI. The length of the CDR3 is 14 residues. Trimming took 2 bases from V and 2 from J, leaving 10 bases between them. The CDR3 sequence: CASSYGGGPYEQYF. The CDR3 DNA follows: TGTGCCAGCAGTTACGGAGGGGGCCCCTACGAGCAGTACTTC.

J is TRBJ2-1 and V is TRBV6-5; 8 nucleotides align to TRBD2. This CDR3 has 14 amino acids. Germline V gene lookup returns CDR1 MNHEY and CDR2 SVGAGI. J lost 5 bases, V lost 4 bases, and 4 bases had no gene match. The CDR3 DNA follows: TGTGCCAGCAGTTTCACTAGCGGTAACAATGAGCAGTTCTTC. This codes for CASSFTSGNNEQFF.

This chain uses TRBV7-9 with TRBJ2-5; maybe TRBD1 (5 bases). The V gene's germline CDR1 is SEHNR and CDR2 FQNEAQ (reference sequence). The CDR3 spans 16 residues. V lost 1 base to trimming and J lost 1 base, with 13 bases between them. CDR3 nucleotides: TGTGCCAGCAGCTTAGGTCCGGCAGGGTTCCAAGAGACCCAGTACTTC. It specifies CASSLGPAGFQETQYF.

A word on this clone: Additional DNA sequences in this sample encode the identical CDR3. The rearrangement links TRBV28 to TRBJ2-5; weak D call: TRBD2 (6 bases). V lost 3 bases and J lost 2, with 10 bases in between. CDR3 length: 14 amino acids. Germline lookup yields CDR1 MDHEN and CDR2 SYDVKM. The CDR3, as DNA: TGTGCCAGCAGTTTGCGGGAACCACAAGAGACCCAGTACTTC. This translates into CASSLREPQETQYF. Full variable domain (rest looked up from reference TRBV28 and TRBJ2-5): DVKVTQSSRYLVKRTGEKVFLECVQDMDHENMFWYRQDPGLGLRLIYFSYDVKMKEKGDIPEGYSVSREKKERFSLILESASTNQTSMYLCASSLREPQETQYFGPGTRLLVL.

The genes are TRBV19 and TRBJ2-2; D remains unclear. This CDR3 is built from 11 residues. The germline V gene has CDR1 LNHDA and CDR2 SQIVND (reference sequence). The V end was cut by 5 bases, the J end by 8 bases, with 6 bases between. The CDR3 nucleotides read TGTGCCAGTAGTTATTGGGGGGAGCTGTTTTTT. It is translated as CASSYWGELFF.

A remark on this clone: Additional DNA sequences in this sample encode the identical CDR3. The CDR3 coding sequence is TGTGCCAGCAGCTTAAACCTCGGGGAGACCCAGTACTTC. This gives the protein CASSLNLGETQYF. The chain links TRBV7-3 to TRBJ2-5; D not certain. V was clipped by 1 base and J by 5 bases, with 8 bases between them. Germline V CDR1 and CDR2: SGHTA, FQGTGA. This CDR3 has 13 amino acids.